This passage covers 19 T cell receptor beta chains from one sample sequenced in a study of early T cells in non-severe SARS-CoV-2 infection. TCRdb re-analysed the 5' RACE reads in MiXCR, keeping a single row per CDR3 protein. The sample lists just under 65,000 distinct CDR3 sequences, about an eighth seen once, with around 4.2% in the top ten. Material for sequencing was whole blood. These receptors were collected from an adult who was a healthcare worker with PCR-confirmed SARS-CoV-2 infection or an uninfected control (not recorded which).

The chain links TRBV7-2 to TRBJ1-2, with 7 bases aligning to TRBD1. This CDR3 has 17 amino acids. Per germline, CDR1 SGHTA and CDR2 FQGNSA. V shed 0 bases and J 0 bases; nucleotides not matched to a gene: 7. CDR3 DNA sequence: TGTGCCAGCAGCTTAGCGTTTGCGGACAGGCCTAACTATGGCTACACCTTC. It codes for CASSLAFADRPNYGYTF.

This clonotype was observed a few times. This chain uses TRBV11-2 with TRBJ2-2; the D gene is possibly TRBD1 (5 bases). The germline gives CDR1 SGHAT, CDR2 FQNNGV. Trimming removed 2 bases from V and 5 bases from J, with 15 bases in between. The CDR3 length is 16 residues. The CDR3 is CASSLSRPGLTGELFF. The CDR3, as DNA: TGTGCCAGCAGCTTAAGTCGTCCAGGGCTAACCGGGGAGCTGTTTTTT.

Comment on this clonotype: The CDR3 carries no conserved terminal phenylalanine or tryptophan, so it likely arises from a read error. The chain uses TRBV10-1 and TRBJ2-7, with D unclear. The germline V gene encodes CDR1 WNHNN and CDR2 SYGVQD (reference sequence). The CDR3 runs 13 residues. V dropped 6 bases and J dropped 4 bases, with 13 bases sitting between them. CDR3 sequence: CASSIGYGYEQYS. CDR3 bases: TGCGCCAGCAGCATAGGGTACGGATACGAGCAGTACTCC.

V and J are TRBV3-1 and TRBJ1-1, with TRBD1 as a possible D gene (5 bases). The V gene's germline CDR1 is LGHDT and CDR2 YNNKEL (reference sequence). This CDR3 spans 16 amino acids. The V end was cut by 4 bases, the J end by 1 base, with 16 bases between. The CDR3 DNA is TGTGCCAGCAGCCTTCTCACTCGGGGCCCGAACACTGAAGCTTTCTTT. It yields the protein CASSLLTRGPNTEAFF.

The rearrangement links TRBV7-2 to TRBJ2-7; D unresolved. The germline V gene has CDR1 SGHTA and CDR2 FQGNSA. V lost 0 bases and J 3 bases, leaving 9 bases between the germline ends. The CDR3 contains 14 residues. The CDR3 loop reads CASSLAPYGYEQYF. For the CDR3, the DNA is TGTGCCAGCAGCTTAGCCCCGTACGGCTACGAGCAGTACTTC.

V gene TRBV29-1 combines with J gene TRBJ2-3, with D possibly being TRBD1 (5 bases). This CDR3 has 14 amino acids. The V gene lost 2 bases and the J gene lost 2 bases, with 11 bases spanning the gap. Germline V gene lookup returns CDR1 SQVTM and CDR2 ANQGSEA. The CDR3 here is CSVEFRDVTDTQYF. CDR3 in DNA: TGCAGCGTTGAATTCAGGGATGTCACAGATACGCAGTATTTT.

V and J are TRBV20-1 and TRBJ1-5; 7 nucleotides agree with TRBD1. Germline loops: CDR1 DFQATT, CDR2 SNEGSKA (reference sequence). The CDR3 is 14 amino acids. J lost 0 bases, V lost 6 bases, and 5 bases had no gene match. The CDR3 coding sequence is TGCAGTGCCCTGACAGGGATTAGCAATCAGCCCCAGCATTTT. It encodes CSALTGISNQPQHF.

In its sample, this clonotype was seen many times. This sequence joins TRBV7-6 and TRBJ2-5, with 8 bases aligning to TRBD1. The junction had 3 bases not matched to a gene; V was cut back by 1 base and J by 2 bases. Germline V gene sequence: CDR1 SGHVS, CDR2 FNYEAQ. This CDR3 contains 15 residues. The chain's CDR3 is CASSLGWDRQETQYF. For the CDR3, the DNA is TGTGCCAGCAGCTTAGGTTGGGACAGGCAAGAGACCCAGTACTTC.

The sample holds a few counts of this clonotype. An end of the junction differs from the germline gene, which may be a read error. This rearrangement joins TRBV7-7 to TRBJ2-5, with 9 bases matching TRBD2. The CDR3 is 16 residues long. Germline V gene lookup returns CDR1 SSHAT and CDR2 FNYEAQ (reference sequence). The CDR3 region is CASSLAGSGGQETQYF. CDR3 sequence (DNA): TGTGCTAGCAGCTTGGCGGGTAGCGGGGGTCAAGAGACCCAGTACTTC.

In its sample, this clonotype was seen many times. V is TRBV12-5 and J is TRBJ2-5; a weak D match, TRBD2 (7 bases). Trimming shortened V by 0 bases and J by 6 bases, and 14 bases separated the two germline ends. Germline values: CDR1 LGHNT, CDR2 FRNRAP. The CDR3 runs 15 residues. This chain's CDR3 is CASGLVDGGPKTQYF. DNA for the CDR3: TGTGCTAGTGGTTTGGTAGACGGGGGGCCAAAGACCCAGTACTTC.

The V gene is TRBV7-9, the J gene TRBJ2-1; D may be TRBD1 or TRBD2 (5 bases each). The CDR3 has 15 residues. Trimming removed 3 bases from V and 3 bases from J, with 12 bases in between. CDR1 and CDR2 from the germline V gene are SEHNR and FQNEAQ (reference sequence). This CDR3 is CASSFPRAGYNEQFF. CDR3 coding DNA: TGTGCCAGCAGCTTCCCCAGGGCGGGCTACAATGAGCAGTTCTTC.

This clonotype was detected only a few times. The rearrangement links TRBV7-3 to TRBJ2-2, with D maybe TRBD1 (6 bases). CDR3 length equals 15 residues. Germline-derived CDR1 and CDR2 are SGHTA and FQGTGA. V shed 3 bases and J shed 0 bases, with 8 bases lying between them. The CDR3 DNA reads TGTGCCAGCAGCTTGAAGGGGGCGAACACCGGGGAGCTGTTTTTT. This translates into CASSLKGANTGELFF.

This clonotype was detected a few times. The CDR3 loop reads CASSYELAGGFSETQYF. CDR3 bases: TGTGCCAGCAGTTATGAGCTAGCGGGGGGTTTCTCAGAGACCCAGTACTTC. The chain recombines TRBV6-2 or TRBV6-3 with TRBJ2-5, with 11 bases matching TRBD2. Germline loops: CDR1 MNHEY, CDR2 SVGEGT. The junction had 10 bases not matched to a gene; V was cut back by 3 bases and J by 4 bases. The CDR3 runs to 17 residues.

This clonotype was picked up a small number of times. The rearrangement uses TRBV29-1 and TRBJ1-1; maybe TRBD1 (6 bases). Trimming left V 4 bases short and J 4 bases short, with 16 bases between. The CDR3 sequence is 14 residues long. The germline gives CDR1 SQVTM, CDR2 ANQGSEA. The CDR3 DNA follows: TGCAGCGTTGCCCACAGGGTCGAGGTCACTGAAGCTTTCTTT. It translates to CSVAHRVEVTEAFF.

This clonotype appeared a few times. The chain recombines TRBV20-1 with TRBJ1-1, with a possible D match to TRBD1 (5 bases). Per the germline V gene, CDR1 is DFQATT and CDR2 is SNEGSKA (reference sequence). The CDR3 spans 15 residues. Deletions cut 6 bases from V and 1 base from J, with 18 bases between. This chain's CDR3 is CSAPPSQGRNTEAFF. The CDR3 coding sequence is TGCAGTGCACCGCCTTCTCAGGGAAGGAACACTGAAGCTTTCTTT.

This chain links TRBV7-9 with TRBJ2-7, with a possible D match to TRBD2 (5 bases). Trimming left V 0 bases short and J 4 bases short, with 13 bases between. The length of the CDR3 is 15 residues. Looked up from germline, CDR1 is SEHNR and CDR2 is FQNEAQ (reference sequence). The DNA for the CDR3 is TGTGCCAGCAGCTTAGCAGGAGGCAGTAGTTACGAGCAGTACTTC. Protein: CASSLAGGSSYEQYF.

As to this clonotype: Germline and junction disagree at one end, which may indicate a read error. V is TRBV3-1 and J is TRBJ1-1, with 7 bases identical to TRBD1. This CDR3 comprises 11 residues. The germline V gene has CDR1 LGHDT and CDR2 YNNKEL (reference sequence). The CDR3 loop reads CASSQARDRQF. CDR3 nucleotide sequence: TGTGCCAGCAGCCAAGCCAGGGACAGACAATTT.

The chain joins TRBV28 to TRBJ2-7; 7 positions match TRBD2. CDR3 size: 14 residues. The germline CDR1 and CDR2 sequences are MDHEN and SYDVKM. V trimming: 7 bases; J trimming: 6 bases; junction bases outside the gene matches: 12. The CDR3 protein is CASNEGGSSIEQYF. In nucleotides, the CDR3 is TGTGCCAGCAATGAGGGAGGGAGCTCTATCGAGCAGTACTTC.

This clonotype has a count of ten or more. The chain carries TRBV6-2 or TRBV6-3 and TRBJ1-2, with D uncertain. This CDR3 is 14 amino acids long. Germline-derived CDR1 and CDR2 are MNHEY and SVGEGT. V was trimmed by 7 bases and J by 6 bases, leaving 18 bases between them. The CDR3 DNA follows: TGTGCCAGCACAAGACAAGCCAAAAGGGATGGCTACACCTTC. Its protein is CASTRQAKRDGYTF.